This is a list of T cell receptor beta chains from one sample in a study of T cell clones after liver transplantation. Clones were sequenced by immunoSEQ multiplex PCR, and TCRdb holds only the in-frame ones, with some missing. The sample records about 6,100 clones, around 80% being singletons. The source was CD8+ T cells from blood, collected 24 months after liver transplant. These receptors all stem from a human patient who received a liver transplant. Some T cells may have originated in the graft donor. The CDR3 runs from the conserved cysteine through the conserved F or W. A D gene is named only where the DNA matches it firmly. The size of a clone is reported for some rows only, either as once, few or many, or as a class for expanded clones.

-,TRBV27,TRBJ2-1,-,TGTGCCAGCGGGCCAGGGACATTTTACAATGAGCAGTTCTTC,CASGPGTFYNEQFF
-,TRBV5-1,TRBJ2-5,-,TGCGCCAGCAGCTTGGGCGTTGGCGGACTCCAAGAGACCCAGTACTTC,CASSLGVGGLQETQYF
-,TRBV27,TRBJ1-1,-,TGTGCCAGCAGAGACTCAGGGTTCGGTGACACTGAAGCTTTCTTT,CASRDSGFGDTEAFF
-,TRBV14,TRBJ2-6,few,TGTGCCAGCAGCCGAAGGTCGGGTCGCCAAGGCGACGTCCTGACTTTC,CASSRRSGRQGDVLTF
-,TRBV28,TRBJ2-7,-,TGTGCCAGCAGTGCCGGGGAGTACGAGCAGTACTTC,CASSAGEYEQYF
TRBD1,TRBV7-9,TRBJ1-1,-,TGTGCCAGCAGCTCGACAGGGGCAGGTTCTGAAGCTTTCTTT,CASSSTGAGSEAFF
TRBD2,TRBV9,TRBJ2-1,-,TGTGCCAGCAGCCCTAGCGGGAGACCCTATGAGCAGTTCTTC,CASSPSGRPYEQFF
-,TRBV30,TRBJ2-6,once,TGTGCCTGGAGTGTAGGGGTTGGGGCCAACGTCCTGACTTTC,CAWSVGVGANVLTF
TRBD1,TRBV27,TRBJ2-3,once,TGTGCCAGCAGTTTATGGACAGGGTCAGATACGCAGTATTTT,CASSLWTGSDTQYF
-,TRBV6-5,TRBJ2-1,-,TGTGCCAGCAGTGTGGGGGGCCCAGGGGCCAATGAGCAGTTCTTC,CASSVGGPGANEQFF
-,TRBV19,TRBJ2-1,-,TGTGCCAGTAGTATTTTGATTCTGGGGTACAATGAGCAGTTCTTC,CASSILILGYNEQFF
TRBD2,TRBV7-3,TRBJ2-2,once,TGTGCCAGCAACGTGGGAGGGGCCACCGGGGAGCTGTTTTTT,CASNVGGATGELFF
-,TRBV9,TRBJ1-4,few,TGTGCCAGCAGCGTAGAGGGTTTCAGTGAAAAACTGTTTTTT,CASSVEGFSEKLFF
-,TRBV20-1,TRBJ2-7,-,TGCAGTGCTATGGTCTCCGAGCAGTACTTC,CSAMVSEQYF
-,TRBV10-3,TRBJ2-4,-,TGTGCCATCAGTGCCGACAAAAACATTCAGTACTTC,CAISADKNIQYF
-,TRBV9,TRBJ2-1,-,TGTGCCAGCAGCATAGCGGCCTCGTCCTACAATGAGCAGTTCTTC,CASSIAASSYNEQFF